Listed below are T cell receptor beta chains from one sample, sequenced in a study of OX40 agonist ivuxolimab in advanced cancers. Libraries were prepared by immunoSEQ multiplex PCR; TCRdb keeps only in-frame clonotypes and omits some of them. The sample holds about 75,000 clones, roughly 81% seen once. The sample here was CD4+ or CD8+ T cells sorted from blood, taken in a trial of the OX40 agonist ivuxolimab. The receptors derive from an adult with an advanced solid tumor such as melanoma, head and neck, liver or kidney cancer. The CDR3 runs from the conserved cysteine through the conserved F or W. D genes are given only for firm matches. Not every row has a clone size; where given, it reads once, few, many or a size class.

d_call	v_call	j_call	clone_size	cdr3_aa	cdr3_nt
TRBD1	TRBV10-3	TRBJ2-7	NA	CAGRQGATDEQYF	TGTGCCGGGAGACAGGGGGCAACGGACGAGCAGTACTTC
NA	TRBV29-1	TRBJ1-1	NA	CSVRTDLNTEAFF	TGCAGCGTTCGGACCGATTTGAACACTGAAGCTTTCTTT
NA	TRBV21-1	TRBJ2-5	NA	CASSPKGTGTQETQYF	TGTGCCAGCAGCCCAAAGGGGACAGGGACGCAGGAGACCCAGTACTTC
NA	TRBV18	TRBJ2-3	NA	CASSRDSTDTQYF	TGTGCCAGCTCACGGGACAGCACAGATACGCAGTATTTT
NA	TRBV4-2	TRBJ2-5	NA	CASSLTSRGLVETQYF	TGTGCCAGCAGCCTCACCTCCCGGGGGCTGGTTGAGACCCAGTACTTC
NA	TRBV7-2	TRBJ2-7	NA	CASSLTGALYEQYF	TGTGCCAGCAGCTTAACGGGAGCTCTCTACGAGCAGTACTTC
NA	TRBV19	TRBJ1-4	once	CASRVPVGTGKEKLFF	TGTGCCAGTCGCGTCCCCGTCGGGACCGGCAAAGAAAAACTGTTTTTT
TRBD2	TRBV5-5	TRBJ2-5	NA	CASSSSPGLAEGRETQYF	TGTGCCAGCAGCTCATCACCGGGACTAGCGGAGGGGAGGGAGACCCAGTACTTC
TRBD1	TRBV5-1	TRBJ1-2	NA	CASSLGMGDREVRYGYTF	TGCGCCAGCAGCTTGGGGATGGGGGACAGGGAAGTTCGGTATGGCTACACCTTC
TRBD1	TRBV6-1	TRBJ1-2	NA	CASSPRSGTGVGYTF	TGTGCCAGCAGTCCCCGAAGTGGGACAGGGGTTGGCTACACCTTC
TRBD1	TRBV28	TRBJ1-5	NA	CASSSGTGSMSNQPQHF	TGTGCCAGCTCCTCCGGGACAGGGTCAATGAGCAATCAGCCCCAGCATTTT
NA	TRBV27	TRBJ2-3	NA	CASSDYRAHTDTQYF	TGTGCCAGCAGTGACTACAGGGCACACACAGATACGCAGTATTTT
TRBD2	TRBV6-5	TRBJ2-1	NA	CASSYGWEGEQFF	TGTGCCAGCAGTTACGGGTGGGAGGGCGAGCAGTTCTTC
NA	TRBV5-6	TRBJ1-1	NA	CASSLAAGANTEAFF	TGTGCCAGCAGCTTGGCGGCAGGGGCGAACACTGAAGCTTTCTTT
TRBD2	TRBV19	TRBJ2-3	few	CASSIGTSPTDTQYF	TGTGCCAGTAGTATTGGGACTAGCCCCACAGATACGCAGTATTTT
TRBD1	TRBV19	TRBJ2-2	NA	CASSIPQGYGTGELFF	TGTGCCAGTAGTATCCCACAGGGGTATGGCACCGGGGAGCTGTTTTTT
NA	TRBV6-6	TRBJ2-3	NA	CASSTFPDTQYF	TGTGCCAGCAGTACCTTCCCAGATACGCAGTATTTT
TRBD2	TRBV7-2	TRBJ2-7	NA	CASGLAGGLGEQYF	TGTGCCAGCGGACTAGCGGGAGGATTGGGCGAGCAGTACTTC
NA	TRBV7-9	TRBJ2-3	NA	CASSFVSNTDTQYF	TGTGCCAGCAGCTTTGTGAGTAACACAGATACGCAGTATTTT
TRBD2	TRBV4-1	TRBJ2-1	NA	CASSQRSLAGAGEQFF	TGCGCCAGCAGCCAACGATCACTAGCGGGAGCGGGTGAGCAGTTCTTC
NA	TRBV28	TRBJ2-1	NA	CASSFLGFYNEQFF	TGTGCCAGCAGTTTCCTCGGGTTCTACAATGAGCAGTTCTTC
TRBD2	TRBV28	TRBJ2-1	NA	CASSSLAGTSGRYTYNEQFF	TGTGCCAGCAGCTCCTTGGCTGGGACTAGCGGGAGGTACACCTACAATGAGCAGTTCTTC
NA	TRBV7-9	TRBJ1-4	NA	CASSPSGGQFINEKLFF	TGTGCCAGCAGCCCCTCGGGTGGGCAGTTTATTAATGAAAAACTGTTTTTT
TRBD2	TRBV2	TRBJ2-7	NA	CASSSGGPYEQYF	TGTGCCAGCTCTTCGGGAGGGCCCTACGAGCAGTACTTC
NA	TRBV4-1	TRBJ1-2	NA	CASSLRRESYGYTF	TGCGCCAGCAGCCTACGCAGGGAGAGCTATGGCTACACCTTC
NA	TRBV6-5	TRBJ2-1	NA	CASSQTGRQFF	TGTGCCAGCAGCCAGACAGGTCGTCAGTTCTTC
TRBD1	TRBV18	TRBJ1-5	NA	CASSANRGNQPQHF	TGTGCCAGCTCCGCTAACAGGGGGAATCAGCCCCAGCATTTT
TRBD2	TRBV27	TRBJ2-1	NA	CASSSAGREHNEQFF	TGTGCCAGCAGCTCCGCGGGGCGGGAGCACAATGAGCAGTTCTTC
NA	TRBV19	TRBJ2-5	NA	CASSIESGAGYQETQYF	TGTGCCAGTAGTATTGAATCAGGGGCAGGGTACCAAGAGACCCAGTACTTC
NA	TRBV28	TRBJ2-3	NA	CASSSTRTSTDTQYF	TGTGCCAGCAGTTCAACTAGGACTAGCACAGATACGCAGTATTTT
NA	TRBV5-4	TRBJ2-2	NA	CASSLLLVPGELFF	TGTGCCAGCAGCCTCTTACTAGTCCCCGGGGAGCTGTTTTTT
TRBD2	TRBV29-1	TRBJ2-1	NA	CSVEWLAVPYNEQFF	TGCAGCGTTGAATGGCTAGCGGTACCCTACAATGAGCAGTTCTTC
TRBD1	TRBV19	TRBJ2-1	NA	CASSPGQTNEQFF	TGTGCCAGTAGTCCGGGACAGACCAATGAGCAGTTCTTC
TRBD2	TRBV7-9	TRBJ2-7	few	CASSSTSGISYEQYF	TGTGCCAGCAGCTCCACTAGCGGGATCTCCTACGAGCAGTACTTC
TRBD1	TRBV29-1	TRBJ1-2	NA	CSAGGERGYTF	TGCAGCGCAGGGGGCGAGAGGGGCTACACCTTC
NA	TRBV29-1	TRBJ2-1	NA	CSVVEQREQFF	TGCAGCGTTGTTGAACAGCGTGAGCAGTTCTTC
NA	TRBV6-1	TRBJ1-2	NA	CASSEGWTASYGYTF	TGTGCCAGCAGTGAAGGTTGGACAGCATCCTATGGCTACACCTTC
NA	TRBV5-1	TRBJ2-7	NA	CASSLADGTYEQYF	TGCGCCAGCAGCTTGGCGGACGGAACCTACGAGCAGTACTTC
NA	TRBV5-1	TRBJ2-7	few	CASSPQVGDYEQYF	TGCGCCAGCAGTCCTCAGGTGGGAGACTACGAGCAGTACTTC
NA	TRBV6-1	TRBJ2-3	NA	CASRPSPGSTDTQYF	TGTGCCAGCAGACCCTCCCCCGGGAGCACAGATACGCAGTATTTT
TRBD1	TRBV19	TRBJ2-5	NA	CASSIPGTGMTQYF	TGTGCCAGTAGTATTCCCGGGACAGGGATGACCCAGTACTTC
NA	TRBV5-6	TRBJ1-2	NA	CASSVGGDHYGYTF	TGTGCCAGCAGCGTCGGGGGGGACCACTATGGCTACACCTTC
NA	TRBV7-2	TRBJ2-1	NA	CASSLDPVNEQFF	TGTGCCAGCAGCTTAGACCCAGTAAATGAGCAGTTCTTC
TRBD1	TRBV10-1	TRBJ2-3	NA	CASTGQLTDTQYF	TGCGCCAGCACGGGACAGCTCACAGATACGCAGTATTTT
NA	TRBV11-2	TRBJ1-1	NA	CASSLDYPTGNTEAFF	TGTGCCAGCAGCTTAGATTATCCGACAGGTAACACTGAAGCTTTCTTT
NA	TRBV5-1	TRBJ2-2	few	CASSARGAGELFF	TGCGCCAGCAGCGCGAGGGGTGCCGGGGAGCTGTTTTTT
NA	TRBV6-6	TRBJ1-1	NA	CASSWNMNTEAFF	TGTGCCAGCAGTTGGAACATGAACACTGAAGCTTTCTTT
NA	TRBV4-1	TRBJ2-3	NA	CASSQGLRARDTDTQYF	TGCGCCAGCAGCCAAGGGTTGCGGGCGAGGGACACAGATACGCAGTATTTT
TRBD1	TRBV2	TRBJ2-5	NA	CASSFTGGLDRGTQYF	TGTGCCAGCAGTTTCACAGGGGGTCTTGATAGGGGGACCCAGTACTTC
TRBD2	TRBV7-9	TRBJ2-3	few	CASTFSSGTFKDTQYF	TGTGCCAGCACGTTCAGTAGCGGGACTTTCAAAGATACGCAGTATTTT
NA	TRBV15	TRBJ2-1	NA	CATSRGPNNEQFF	TGTGCCACCAGCAGGGGGCCTAACAATGAGCAGTTCTTC
NA	TRBV7-2	TRBJ1-1	NA	CASQVGGNTEAFF	TGTGCCAGCCAAGTGGGGGGAAACACTGAAGCTTTCTTT
NA	TRBV9	TRBJ2-7	NA	CASSVQGTGEQYF	TGTGCCAGCAGCGTTCAAGGGACGGGCGAGCAGTACTTC
NA	TRBV11-2	TRBJ2-7	NA	CASSLAGVGEQYF	TGTGCCAGCAGCTTAGCCGGGGTTGGCGAGCAGTACTTC
NA	TRBV19	TRBJ1-6	NA	CASMRGNYNSPLHF	TGTGCCAGTATGCGAGGGAACTATAATTCACCCCTCCACTTT
NA	TRBV19	TRBJ2-3	NA	CASRIADTQYF	TGTGCCAGTAGGATCGCAGATACGCAGTATTTT
NA	TRBV11-2	TRBJ2-7	once	CASSLTDSYEQYF	TGTGCCAGCAGCTTAACCGATTCCTACGAGCAGTACTTC